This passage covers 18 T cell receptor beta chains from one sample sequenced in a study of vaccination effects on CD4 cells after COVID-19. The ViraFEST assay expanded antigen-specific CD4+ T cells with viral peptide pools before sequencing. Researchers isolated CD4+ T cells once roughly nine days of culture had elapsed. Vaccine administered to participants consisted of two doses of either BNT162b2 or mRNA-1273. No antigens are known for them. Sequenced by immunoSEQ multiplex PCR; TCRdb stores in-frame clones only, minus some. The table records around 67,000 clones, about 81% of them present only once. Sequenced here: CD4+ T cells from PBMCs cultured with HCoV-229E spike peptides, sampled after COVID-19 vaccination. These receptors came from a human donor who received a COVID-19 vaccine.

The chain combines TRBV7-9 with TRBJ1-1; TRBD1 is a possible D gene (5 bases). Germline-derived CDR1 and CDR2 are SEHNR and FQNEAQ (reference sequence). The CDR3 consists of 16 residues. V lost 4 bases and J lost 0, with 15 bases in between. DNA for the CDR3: TGTGCCAGCAGCTCAGGACAAATAGTAATGAACACTGAAGCTTTCTTT. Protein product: CASSSGQIVMNTEAFF.

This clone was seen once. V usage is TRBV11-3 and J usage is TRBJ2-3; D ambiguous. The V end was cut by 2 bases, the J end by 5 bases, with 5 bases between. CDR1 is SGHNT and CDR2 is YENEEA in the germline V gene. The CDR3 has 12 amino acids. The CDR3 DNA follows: TGTGCCAGCAGCTTAAATAGAGATACGCAGTATTTT. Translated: CASSLNRDTQYF.

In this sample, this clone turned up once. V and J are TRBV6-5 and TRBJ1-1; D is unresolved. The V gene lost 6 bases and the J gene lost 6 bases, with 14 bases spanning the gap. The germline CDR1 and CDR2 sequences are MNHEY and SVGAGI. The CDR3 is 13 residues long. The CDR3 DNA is TGTGCCAGCAGCGCAGACACCACCTCTGAAGCTTTCTTT. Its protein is CASSADTTSEAFF.

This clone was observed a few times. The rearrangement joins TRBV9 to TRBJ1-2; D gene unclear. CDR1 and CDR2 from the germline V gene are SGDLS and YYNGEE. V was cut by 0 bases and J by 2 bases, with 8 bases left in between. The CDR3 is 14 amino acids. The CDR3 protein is CASSVDAHNYGYTF. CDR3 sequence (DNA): TGTGCCAGCAGCGTAGATGCTCACAACTATGGCTACACCTTC.

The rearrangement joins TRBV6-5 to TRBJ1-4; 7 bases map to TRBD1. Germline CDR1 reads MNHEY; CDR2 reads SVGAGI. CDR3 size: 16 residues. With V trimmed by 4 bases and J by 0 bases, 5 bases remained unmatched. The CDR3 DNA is TGTGCCAGCAGTTGGGACAGCTCAACAACTAATGAAAAACTGTTTTTT. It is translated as CASSWDSSTTNEKLFF.

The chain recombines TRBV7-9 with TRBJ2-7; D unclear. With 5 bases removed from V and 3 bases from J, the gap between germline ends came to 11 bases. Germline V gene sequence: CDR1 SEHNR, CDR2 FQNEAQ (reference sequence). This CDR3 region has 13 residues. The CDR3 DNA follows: TGTGCCAGCAGCCTCACGGCCTTCTACGAGCAGTACGTC. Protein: CASSLTAFYEQYV.

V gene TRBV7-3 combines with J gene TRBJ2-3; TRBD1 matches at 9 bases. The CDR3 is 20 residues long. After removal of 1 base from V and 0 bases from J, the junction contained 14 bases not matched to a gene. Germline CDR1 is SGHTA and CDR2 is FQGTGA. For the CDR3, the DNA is TGTGCCAGCAGCTTAAGCCGCACCGGGACAGGGCTCACTAGCACAGATACGCAGTATTTT. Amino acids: CASSLSRTGTGLTSTDTQYF.

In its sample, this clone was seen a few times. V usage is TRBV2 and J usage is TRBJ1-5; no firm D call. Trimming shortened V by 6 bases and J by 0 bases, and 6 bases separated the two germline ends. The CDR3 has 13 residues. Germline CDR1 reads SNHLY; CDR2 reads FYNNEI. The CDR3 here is CASREYSNQPQHF. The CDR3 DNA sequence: TGTGCCAGCAGGGAATATAGCAATCAGCCCCAGCATTTT.

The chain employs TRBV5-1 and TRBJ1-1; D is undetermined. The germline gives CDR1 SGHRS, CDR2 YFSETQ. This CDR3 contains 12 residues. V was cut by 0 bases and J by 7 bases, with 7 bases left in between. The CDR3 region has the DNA TGCGCCAGCAGCTTGGCTGGCTATGAAGCTTTCTTT. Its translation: CASSLAGYEAFF.

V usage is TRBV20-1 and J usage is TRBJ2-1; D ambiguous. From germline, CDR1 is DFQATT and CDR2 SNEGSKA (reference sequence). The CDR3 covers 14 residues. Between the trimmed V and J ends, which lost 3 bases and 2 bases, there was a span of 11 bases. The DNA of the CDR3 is TGCAGTGCTAGTATGGTCAATCCCTACAATGAGCAGTTCTTC. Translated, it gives CSASMVNPYNEQFF.

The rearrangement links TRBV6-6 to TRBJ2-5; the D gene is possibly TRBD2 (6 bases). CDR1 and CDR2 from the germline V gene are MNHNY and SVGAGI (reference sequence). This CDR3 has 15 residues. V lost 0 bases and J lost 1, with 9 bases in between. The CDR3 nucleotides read TGTGCCAGCAGTTACTCCCGGGGGAGCCAAGAGACCCAGTACTTC. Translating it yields CASSYSRGSQETQYF.

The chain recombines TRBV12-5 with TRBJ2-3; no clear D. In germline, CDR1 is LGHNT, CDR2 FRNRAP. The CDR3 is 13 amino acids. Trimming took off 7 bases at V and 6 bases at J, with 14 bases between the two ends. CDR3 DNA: TGTGCTAGTGCCCCCAACGTGGTCGATACGCAGTATTTT. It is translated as CASAPNVVDTQYF.

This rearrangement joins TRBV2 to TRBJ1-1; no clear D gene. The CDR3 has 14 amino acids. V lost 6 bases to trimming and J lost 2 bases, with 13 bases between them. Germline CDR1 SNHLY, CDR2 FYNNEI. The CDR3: CASRTRVTNTEAFF. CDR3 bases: TGTGCCAGCAGGACCCGGGTGACCAACACTGAAGCTTTCTTT.

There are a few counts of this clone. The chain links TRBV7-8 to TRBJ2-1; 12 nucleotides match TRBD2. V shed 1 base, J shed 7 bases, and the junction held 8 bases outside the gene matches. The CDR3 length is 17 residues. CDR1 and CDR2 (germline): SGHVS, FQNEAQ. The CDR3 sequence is CASSLGLLAGGLNEQFF. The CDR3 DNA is TGTGCCAGCAGCTTAGGGTTGCTAGCGGGGGGGCTGAATGAGCAGTTCTTC.

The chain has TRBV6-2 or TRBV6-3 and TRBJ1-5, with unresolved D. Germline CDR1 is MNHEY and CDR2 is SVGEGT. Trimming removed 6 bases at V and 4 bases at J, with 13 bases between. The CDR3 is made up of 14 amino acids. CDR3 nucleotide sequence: TGTGCCAGCAGCGAGTGGGCCGGGAATCAGCCCCAGCATTTT. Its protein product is CASSEWAGNQPQHF.

The CDR3 reads CASRFGLAGGPIRNEQYV. DNA of the CDR3: TGTGCAAGTCGCTTCGGACTAGCGGGGGGGCCAATAAGGAACGAGCAGTACGTC. V gene TRBV12-2 combines with J gene TRBJ2-7; the listed D gene, TRBD2, was not tested against the DNA. TRBV12-2 is recorded as a pseudogene. The CDR3 contains 18 residues.

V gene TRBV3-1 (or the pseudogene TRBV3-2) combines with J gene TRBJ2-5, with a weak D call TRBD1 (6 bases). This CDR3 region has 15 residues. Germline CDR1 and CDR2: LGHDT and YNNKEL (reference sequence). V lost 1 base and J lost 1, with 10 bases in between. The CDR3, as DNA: TGTGCCAGCAGCCAAGGGCAGGGGAGCCAAGAGACCCAGTACTTC. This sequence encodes CASSQGQGSQETQYF.

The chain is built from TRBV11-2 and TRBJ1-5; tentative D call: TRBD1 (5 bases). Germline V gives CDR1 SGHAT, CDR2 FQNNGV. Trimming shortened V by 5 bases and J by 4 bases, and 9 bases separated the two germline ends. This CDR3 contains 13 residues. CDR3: CASSLRTNQPQHF. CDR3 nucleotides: TGTGCCAGCAGCCTCAGGACAAATCAGCCCCAGCATTTT.